This TCR beta chain was identified during a study of T-cell memory formation after mild COVID-19. Across the whole study: Clustering of TCRs was largely donor specific.

A single record per CDR3 protein comes from TCRdb applying MiXCR to the 5' RACE reads. Of 250,000 to 300,000 distinct CDR3 sequences in the sample, more than 15% are singletons; the top ten hold 22%. This clonotype was seen only a few times. Its antigen is not known. The study, taken as a whole, reports: In pre-infection memory, a portion of responding clones appeared, which suggested that cross-reactive memory joined.

The CDR3 is made up of 16 amino acids. Trimming at V came to 3 bases and at J to 3 bases, leaving 7 bases not matched to a gene. From germline, CDR1 is KGHDR and CDR2 SFDVKD. The receptor comes from a man aged 18-30 years who had mild COVID-19 (a few samples of this study predate the infection). Cell type and time point are not known. Sequencing input: PBMCs or a T cell subset sorted from them (not recorded which). The J gene is TRBJ2-3, the V gene TRBV24-1, with 8 bases matching TRBD2. The CDR3 bases are TGTGCCACCAGTGATGCCGGGACTAGAGGGACAGATACGCAGTATTTT. Translated: CATSDAGTRGTDTQYF.